The 18 T cell receptor beta chains presented below share a single source sample, sequenced in a study of blood T cell repertoires in COVID-19. Profiled with immunoSEQ multiplex PCR; TCRdb holds only in-frame clones, not every one. This table has roughly 290,000 clones, 75% to 90% appearing once. Sequencing input: peripheral blood. The receptor source for this set is a woman younger than 45 who had recovered from COVID-19.

The chain joins TRBV13 to TRBJ2-3; 11 bases line up with TRBD2. The V and J ends lost 1 base and 1 base, in that order; junction bases with no gene match: 7. CDR3 size: 18 residues. CDR1 is PRHDT and CDR2 is FYEKMQ in the germline V gene (reference sequence). The CDR3, as DNA: TGTGCCAGCAGCTTAGTAGCGGGAGGGCCATTTGGCACAGATACGCAGTATTTT. Its protein product is CASSLVAGGPFGTDTQYF.

The chain combines TRBV28 with TRBJ2-3, with TRBD2 matching over 9 bases. V lost 6 bases and J lost 4; bases outside the gene matches: 8. The CDR3 covers 15 residues. Germline V gene sequence: CDR1 MDHEN, CDR2 SYDVKM. The CDR3 sequence: CASSPLERGADTQYF. For the CDR3, the DNA is TGTGCCAGCAGCCCCCTCGAGCGGGGGGCAGATACGCAGTATTTT. The entire variable domain, with the rest obtained from reference TRBV28 and TRBJ2-3, is as follows: DVKVTQSSRYLVKRTGEKVFLECVQDMDHENMFWYRQDPGLGLRLIYFSYDVKMKEKGDIPEGYSVSREKKERFSLILESASTNQTSMYLCASSPLERGADTQYFGPGTRLTVL.

This rearrangement joins TRBV4-1 to TRBJ1-2, with 7 nucleotides matching TRBD1. CDR1 MGHRA and CDR2 YSYEKL come from the germline V gene. V trimming: 1 base; J trimming: 8 bases; junction bases outside the gene matches: 7. The CDR3 loop spans 14 amino acids. CDR3 amino acids: CASSQVKRGQGYTF. CDR3 nucleotide sequence: TGCGCCAGCAGCCAAGTAAAAAGGGGGCAGGGCTACACCTTC.

On this clone: Other DNA sequences in the same sample also yield this CDR3. V and J are TRBV5-6 and TRBJ2-7; D is perhaps TRBD1 (5 bases). CDR3 length equals 13 residues. Deletions cut 0 bases from V and 3 bases from J, with 7 bases between. Germline V gives CDR1 SGHDT, CDR2 YYEEEE. The CDR3 region is CASSLVRGYEQYF. The CDR3 nucleotides read TGTGCCAGCAGCTTGGTTAGGGGCTACGAGCAGTACTTC.

There are a few counts of this clone. The chain couples TRBV2 to TRBJ1-5; TRBD1 matches 8 bases. J gave up 6 bases and V 6 bases, and 7 bases lay outside the gene matches. CDR3 length: 14 amino acids. Germline-derived CDR1 and CDR2 are SNHLY and FYNNEI. The CDR3 DNA sequence: TGTGCCAGCAGGACACAGGGGGTGGTTCAGCCCCAGCATTTT. Translation gives CASRTQGVVQPQHF.

The chain recombines TRBV6-5 with TRBJ2-1, with TRBD2 matching over 8 bases. This CDR3 has 13 residues. Germline loops: CDR1 MNHEY, CDR2 SVGAGI. J was trimmed by 15 bases and V by 7 bases; bases with no gene match: 14. The CDR3 loop is CASTQIPREGLFF. In DNA form, the CDR3 reads TGTGCCAGCACTCAGATCCCACGGGAGGGACTGTTCTTC.

J is TRBJ2-7 and V is TRBV24-1; TRBD1 is a possible D gene (6 bases). The CDR3 is 14 amino acids. Per germline, CDR1 KGHDR and CDR2 SFDVKD. With 2 bases removed from V and 5 bases from J, the gap between germline ends came to 12 bases. The CDR3 region has the DNA TGTGCCACCAGTGATTCAGGGGTTATGGACGAGCAGTACTTC. It specifies CATSDSGVMDEQYF.

The chain couples TRBV9 to TRBJ1-6; D is unclear. Germline assignment: CDR1 SGDLS and CDR2 YYNGEE. Deletions cut 4 bases from V and 0 bases from J, with 11 bases between. The CDR3 has 16 amino acids. The CDR3 bases are TGTGCCAGCAGCTCCCAAGTCAGCTCCTATAATTCACCCCTCCACTTT. It is translated as CASSSQVSSYNSPLHF.

This clone was counted a few times. The V and J genes are TRBV5-1 and TRBJ2-6; no definite D call. Germline loops: CDR1 SGHRS, CDR2 YFSETQ. The ends were cut back, 4 bases at V and 0 bases at J, with 11 bases in the middle. This CDR3 has 16 residues. Written as DNA, the CDR3 is TGCGCCAGCAGCCCGGTTGAGCCCTCTGGGGCCAACGTCCTGACTTTC. Translated: CASSPVEPSGANVLTF. The full variable domain, completed using reference TRBV5-1 and TRBJ2-6, is KAGVTQTPRYLIKTRGQQVTLSCSPISGHRSVSWYQQTPGQGLQFLFEYFSETQRNKGNFPGRFSGRQFSNSRSEMNVSTLELGDSALYLCASSPVEPSGANVLTFGAGSRLTVL.

This sequence joins TRBV6-1 and TRBJ1-1, with 10 positions matching TRBD1. Germline values: CDR1 MNHNS, CDR2 SASEGT. This CDR3 has 15 amino acids. The V and J ends lost 1 base and 9 bases, in that order; junction bases with no gene match: 8. CDR3 coding DNA: TGTGCCAGCAGTGAAGGGACAGGGGGTTCGGTTCAAGCTTTCTTT. Translated, it gives CASSEGTGGSVQAFF.

The chain recombines TRBV6-6 with TRBJ2-5, with 9 bases that match TRBD1. The CDR3 extends over 17 amino acids. CDR1 MNHNY and CDR2 SVGAGI come from the germline V gene (reference sequence). V lost 5 bases to trimming and J lost 4 bases; unmatched junction nucleotides: 14. The CDR3 sequence: CASSPDPGQGSVETQYF. The CDR3 bases are TGTGCCAGCAGTCCCGACCCGGGACAGGGATCGGTAGAGACCCAGTACTTC.

V is TRBV7-2 and J is TRBJ1-4, with D possibly TRBD1 on 5 matching bases. The V gene lost 1 base and the J gene lost 7 bases, with 13 bases spanning the gap. This CDR3 spans 15 amino acids. Germline-derived CDR1 and CDR2 are SGHTA and FQGNSA. CDR3 sequence reads: CASSLGRQGGEKLFF. In DNA, the CDR3 is TGTGCCAGCAGCTTAGGCCGGCAGGGCGGTGAAAAACTGTTTTTT.

V usage is TRBV7-6 and J usage is TRBJ2-7, with TRBD1 matching over 8 bases. Germline CDR1 reads SGHVS; CDR2 reads FNYEAQ. V lost 4 bases, J lost 5 bases, and 1 base stayed unmatched. CDR3 length: 12 residues. The CDR3 is CASSSTGDEQYF. The CDR3 region has the DNA TGTGCCAGCAGCTCGACAGGGGACGAGCAGTACTTC.

The rearrangement links TRBV10-3 to TRBJ2-7; 8 positions agree with TRBD1. The CDR3 has 12 amino acids. Trimming at V came to 7 bases and at J to 3 bases, leaving 2 bases not matched to a gene. Germline loops: CDR1 ENHRY, CDR2 SYGVKD. The CDR3 sequence: CAITGTGYEQYF. The CDR3 DNA reads as TGTGCCATCACTGGGACAGGCTACGAGCAGTACTTC.

This clone was recorded once. The rearrangement uses TRBV5-1 and TRBJ1-3; D remains unclear. The germline V gene has CDR1 SGHRS and CDR2 YFSETQ. With 0 bases removed from V and 8 bases from J, the gap between germline ends came to 12 bases. The length of the CDR3 is 14 residues. CDR3 loop: CASSLEAGQDTIYF. For the CDR3, the DNA is TGCGCCAGCAGCTTGGAGGCAGGCCAGGACACCATATATTTT.

The chain carries TRBV18 and TRBJ1-2; TRBD1 is a possible D gene (6 bases). Germline V gene lookup returns CDR1 KGHSH and CDR2 LQKENI. This CDR3 region has 14 residues. Trimming took 0 bases from V and 4 from J, leaving 9 bases between them. The chain's CDR3 is CASSPPKDSYGYTF. The CDR3 nucleotides are TGTGCCAGCTCACCACCGAAGGACAGCTATGGCTACACCTTC.

This chain connects TRBV5-8 to TRBJ2-3, with a tentative D call TRBD2 (5 bases). The CDR3 extends over 14 amino acids. Germline loops: CDR1 SGHTS, CDR2 YDEGEE. V shed 0 bases and J shed 2 bases, with 7 bases lying between them. The CDR3 region has the DNA TGTGCCAGCAGCTTGGCAGCGGACACAGATACGCAGTATTTT. Its translation is CASSLAADTDTQYF.

CDR3 bases: TGTGCCAGCAGCCAAAGAAGCGGGAGGGCCTCCGGTGAGCAGTTCTTC. Encoded protein: CASSQRSGRASGEQFF. The V and J genes are TRBV14 and TRBJ2-1; 10 nucleotides align to TRBD2. The CDR3 loop spans 16 amino acids. Germline assignment: CDR1 SGHDN and CDR2 FVKESK. V lost 2 bases and J lost 9; bases outside the gene matches: 10.